One and the same sample provided the 9 T cell receptor beta chains below, sequenced in a study of blood T cell repertoires in COVID-19 (dated by TCRdb to the early 2020s). Libraries came from the immunoSEQ multiplex PCR assay. In its TCRdb copy, this immuneACCESS table keeps in-frame sequences only and misses some clones. Where compared with another copy, unresolved V genes explain less than half of these, and the others have no known cause. Here the sample has 350,000 or so clones; about 92% occur a single time. The ten largest clonotypes hold approximately 18% of the sample. The source material was PBMCs or T cells enriched from blood (not recorded which). The receptors here all came from a woman aged 30 to 39 who had recovered from COVID-19.

The chain is built from TRBV11-3 and TRBJ2-1, with D tentatively TRBD2 (7 bases). Looked up from germline, CDR1 is SGHNT and CDR2 is YENEEA. The CDR3 sequence is 15 residues long. Trimming left V 1 base short and J 8 bases short, with 15 bases between. The chain's CDR3 is CASSLGGGAGDEQFF. Here the CDR3 DNA reads TGTGCCAGCAGCTTAGGAGGGGGGGCAGGTGATGAGCAGTTCTTC. The variable domain in full, completed from reference TRBV11-3 and TRBJ2-1, reads EAGVVQSPRYKIIEKKQPVAFWCNPISGHNTLYWYLQNLGQGPELLIRYENEEAVDDSQLPKDRFSAERLKGVDSTLKIQPAELGDSAVYLCASSLGGGAGDEQFFGPGTRLTVL.

The V gene is TRBV28, the J gene TRBJ2-1, with a weak D call TRBD2 (5 bases). Germline V gene sequence: CDR1 MDHEN, CDR2 SYDVKM. This CDR3 region has 14 residues. V was trimmed by 2 bases and J by 0 bases, leaving 5 bases between them. The CDR3 DNA sequence: TGTGCCAGCAGTTTAGGGAGCTCCTACAATGAGCAGTTCTTC. Translation: CASSLGSSYNEQFF.

The chain combines TRBV6-5 with TRBJ2-5, with a tentative D call TRBD2 (6 bases). Trimming stripped 10 bases from V and 5 bases from J, with 17 bases between. The length of the CDR3 is 13 residues. Germline loops: CDR1 MNHEY, CDR2 SVGAGI. DNA for the CDR3: TGTGCCACGGCAGGAGGAGGGAGGGAGACCCAGTACTTC. It is translated as CATAGGGRETQYF.

The chain joins TRBV19 to TRBJ2-2, with TRBD1 matching over 7 bases. V was clipped by 7 bases and J by 3 bases; unmatched bases: 5. The CDR3 covers 14 residues. Germline loops: CDR1 LNHDA, CDR2 SQIVND (reference sequence). The CDR3 spells CASKGQGDTGELFF. The CDR3 DNA reads as TGTGCCAGTAAGGGGCAGGGGGACACCGGGGAGCTGTTTTTT. Variable domain in full (rest from reference TRBV19 and TRBJ2-2): DGGITQSPKYLFRKEGQNVTLSCEQNLNHDAMYWYRQDPGQGLRLIYYSQIVNDFQKGDIAEGYSVSREKKESFPLTVTSAQKNPTAFYLCASKGQGDTGELFFGEGSRLTVL.

The V and J genes are TRBV2 and TRBJ1-5; possible D gene TRBD1, 6 bases. The CDR3 sequence is 16 residues long. Germline V CDR1 and CDR2: SNHLY, FYNNEI. With 3 bases removed from V and 0 bases from J, the gap between germline ends came to 12 bases. The CDR3 is CASSDGGADSNQPQHF. DNA for the CDR3: TGTGCCAGCAGTGATGGGGGGGCGGATAGCAATCAGCCCCAGCATTTT.

This clone was detected only once. This sequence joins TRBV6-2 or TRBV6-3 and TRBJ2-7; 8 positions agree with TRBD1. The length of the CDR3 is 17 residues. V shed 2 bases, J shed 4 bases, and the junction held 13 bases outside the gene matches. Germline V gene data show CDR1 as MNHEY and CDR2 as SVGEGT. The CDR3: CASSYPLQGARQYEQYF. As DNA, the CDR3 is TGTGCCAGCAGTTACCCACTTCAGGGGGCGCGTCAGTACGAGCAGTACTTC.

The chain couples TRBV6-2 or TRBV6-3 to TRBJ1-2, with TRBD1 as a possible D gene (5 bases). The CDR3 spans 13 residues. Germline V gene sequence: CDR1 MNHEY, CDR2 SVGEGT. V was clipped by 3 bases and J by 11 bases, with 16 bases between them. The CDR3 protein is CASSYQGLQAYTF. The CDR3 nucleotides read TGTGCCAGCAGTTATCAGGGACTCCAGGCGTACACCTTC.

The chain joins TRBV7-8 to TRBJ2-1; TRBD2 might be the D (7 bases). The CDR3 loop spans 16 amino acids. Germline CDR1 SGHVS, CDR2 FQNEAQ. V was pared by 5 bases and J by 7 bases, with 21 bases between. This CDR3 reads CASSPPQGRGGNEQFF. Written as DNA, the CDR3 is TGTGCCAGCAGCCCTCCCCAGGGCAGGGGAGGGAATGAGCAGTTCTTC.

The chain recombines TRBV29-1 with TRBJ2-1; 13 bases agree with TRBD2. Trimming took 8 bases from V and 9 from J; bases not matched to a gene: 7. Germline CDR1 reads SQVTM; CDR2 reads ANQGSEA. CDR3 length: 13 amino acids. CDR3 amino acids: CSTRLAGGSEQFF. The CDR3 nucleotides read TGCAGCACAAGACTAGCGGGGGGTAGTGAGCAGTTCTTC.